What follows are 9 T cell receptor beta chains derived from one specimen sequenced in a study of Ad26.COV2.S vaccination and SARS-CoV-2 variants. Some clones are missing from TCRdb's copy, which holds only in-frame ones; the method was immunoSEQ multiplex PCR. The top ten clones hold roughly 1.5% of a sample with hundreds of thousands of clones, 89% of them seen once. Documented treatment: approximately 18 received Ad26.COV2.S at low or high dose, single or two shots; roughly five received placebo; per-sample allocation not given. Sampling occurred on day 63 after the first vaccine or placebo injection. This material consisted of peripheral blood, taken in a trial of Ad26.COV2.S vaccine versus placebo. Receptors originate from a person between 18 and 65 years old who received the Ad26.COV2.S COVID-19 vaccine or a placebo.

Written as DNA, the CDR3 is TGTGCCAGCAGCTTTAGCCCCGGGACTTCCTACAATGAGCAGTTCTTC. Amino acids: CASSFSPGTSYNEQFF. This chain joins TRBV11-2 and TRBJ2-1; maybe TRBD2 (6 bases). Germline V gives CDR1 SGHAT, CDR2 FQNNGV. The CDR3 spans 16 residues. V was trimmed by 3 bases and J by 1 base, leaving 13 bases between them. Full variable domain (remainder filled in from reference TRBV11-2 and TRBJ2-1): EAGVAQSPRYKIIEKRQSVAFWCNPISGHATLYWYQQILGQGPKLLIQFQNNGVVDDSQLPKDRFSAERLKGVDSTLKIQPAKLEDSAVYLCASSFSPGTSYNEQFFGPGTRLTVL.

V usage is TRBV7-9 and J usage is TRBJ2-3; 9 bases map to TRBD2. The germline gives CDR1 SEHNR, CDR2 FQNEAQ (reference sequence). This CDR3 has 12 residues. V trimming: 8 bases; J trimming: 6 bases; junction bases outside the gene matches: 3. CDR3 DNA sequence: TGTGCCAGCGTGCTAGCGGGGGATACGCAGTATTTT. Translating it yields CASVLAGDTQYF.

The chain carries TRBV5-1 and TRBJ2-2; D remains unclear. The V and J ends lost 0 bases and 6 bases respectively, with 12 bases between them. The CDR3 is made up of 15 amino acids. Germline V gene lookup returns CDR1 SGHRS and CDR2 YFSETQ. CDR3 residues: CASSLEGTAPGELFF. Here the CDR3 DNA reads TGCGCCAGCAGCTTGGAGGGCACGGCACCCGGGGAGCTGTTTTTT.

V gene TRBV6-1 combines with J gene TRBJ2-2; unclear D gene. CDR1 is MNHNS and CDR2 is SASEGT in the germline V gene. Trimming stripped 3 bases from V and 2 bases from J, with 10 bases between. This CDR3 comprises 15 residues. Here the CDR3 DNA reads TGTGCCAGCAGTGATCTGTCCAGCAACACCGGGGAGCTGTTTTTT. This sequence encodes CASSDLSSNTGELFF.

The chain employs TRBV4-2 and TRBJ1-1; the D gene is possibly TRBD1 (5 bases). The germline gives CDR1 LGHNA, CDR2 YNFKEQ. The V gene lost 0 bases and the J gene lost 1 base, with 12 bases spanning the gap. The CDR3 extends over 16 amino acids. The CDR3 region is CASSQDEGSGNTEAFF. Written as DNA, the CDR3 is TGTGCCAGCAGCCAAGATGAGGGGTCTGGGAACACTGAAGCTTTCTTT.

The chain joins TRBV25-1 to TRBJ1-5; D unresolved. Germline V gene lookup returns CDR1 MGHDK and CDR2 SYGVNS. The CDR3 is 13 residues long. Trimming cost V 5 bases and J 2 bases, with 7 bases left between them. The CDR3 sequence: CASSPEGNQPQHF. The CDR3 region has the DNA TGTGCCAGCAGTCCGGAGGGCAATCAGCCCCAGCATTTT.

The rearrangement joins TRBV23-1 to TRBJ1-5, with TRBD1 matching 10 bases. TRBV23-1 is annotated as an ORF whose role is uncertain. The V and J ends lost 11 bases and 7 bases, in that order; junction bases with no gene match: 11. The CDR3 is 14 residues long. The DNA of the CDR3 is TGCGCCCGAAAGGGGGACAGGGGAGGACAGCCCCAGCATTTT. It encodes CARKGDRGGQPQHF.

This chain connects TRBV5-4 to TRBJ1-2; TRBD1 agrees at 8 bases. Germline V CDR1 and CDR2: SGHNT, YYREEE (reference sequence). The CDR3 has 13 amino acids. After removal of 2 bases from V and 8 bases from J, the junction contained 5 bases not matched to a gene. The DNA of the CDR3 is TGTGCCAGCAGCTTCCAGGGGGCGGAGGGCTACACCTTC. Protein product: CASSFQGAEGYTF. The full variable domain, with the rest looked up from reference TRBV5-4 and TRBJ1-2, is ETGVTQSPTHLIKTRGQQVTLRCSSQSGHNTVSWYQQALGQGPQFIFQYYREEENGRGNFPPRFSGLQFPNYSSELNVNALELDDSALYLCASSFQGAEGYTFGSGTRLTVV.

The chain links TRBV19 to TRBJ2-5, with 8 bases identical to TRBD2. This CDR3 is 15 amino acids long. Trimming at V came to 6 bases and at J to 4 bases, leaving 10 bases not matched to a gene. In germline, CDR1 is LNHDA, CDR2 SQIVND (reference sequence). Here the CDR3 reads CASSTPTSDGETQYF. The CDR3 DNA is TGTGCCAGTAGCACACCGACTAGCGATGGAGAGACCCAGTACTTC.